Following are 25 T cell receptor beta chains from one sample sequenced in a study of blood T cell repertoires in COVID-19. Repertoires were generated with immunoSEQ multiplex PCR, while TCRdb's copy carries only in-frame clones and drops some. This sample has about 370,000 clones; 85% to 90% occur once, and the top ten carry approximately 1%. Sequences were obtained from PBMCs or T cells enriched from blood (not recorded which). Receptor source: a man aged 18 to 29 who had recovered from COVID-19.

The chain uses TRBV7-9 and TRBJ1-1, with 7 bases identical to TRBD1. This CDR3 comprises 11 residues. Germline V gene data show CDR1 as SEHNR and CDR2 as FQNEAQ (reference sequence). Trimming took 6 bases from V and 7 from J; bases not matched to a gene: 2. The CDR3 nucleotides read TGTGCCAGCAGAGGGGACAGTGAAGCTTTCTTT. It yields the protein CASRGDSEAFF.

CDR3 protein: CASRDRAFSGNTIYF. CDR3 DNA sequence: TGTGCCAGTAGGGACAGGGCGTTCTCTGGAAACACCATATATTTT. The chain employs TRBV19 and TRBJ1-3, with 8 bases aligning to TRBD1. The J segment lost 0 bases and the V segment lost 6 bases, leaving 4 bases of the junction unmatched. The germline V gene encodes CDR1 LNHDA and CDR2 SQIVND (reference sequence). The CDR3 extends over 15 amino acids.

The chain uses TRBV29-1 and TRBJ2-2; D is perhaps TRBD2 (6 bases). There are 15 residues in the CDR3. Germline CDR1 reads SQVTM; CDR2 reads ANQGSEA. Deletions cut 5 bases from V and 1 base from J, with 14 bases between. The CDR3: CSVRFRGLNTGELFF. The CDR3 DNA reads TGCAGCGTTCGTTTCCGGGGGTTGAACACCGGGGAGCTGTTTTTT.

The gene calls are TRBV28 and TRBJ1-2, with 7 bases identical to TRBD1. Per germline, CDR1 MDHEN and CDR2 SYDVKM. J gave up 4 bases and V 9 bases, and 11 bases lay outside the gene matches. The CDR3 loop spans 14 amino acids. The CDR3: CASKDRGQLYGYTF. In DNA, the CDR3 is TGTGCCAGTAAAGACCGGGGACAGCTCTATGGCTACACCTTC.

This clone was seen more than once but under ten times. The chain employs TRBV2 and TRBJ1-2; D ambiguous. Germline loops: CDR1 SNHLY, CDR2 FYNNEI. Trimming stripped 4 bases from V and 8 bases from J, with 11 bases between. The CDR3 has 12 residues. CDR3 residues: CASSVGRAGYTF. The CDR3 DNA is TGTGCCAGCAGTGTAGGCAGAGCGGGCTACACCTTC. Full variable domain (rest looked up from reference TRBV2 and TRBJ1-2): EPEVTQTPSHQVTQMGQEVILRCVPISNHLYFYWYRQILGQKVEFLVSFYNNEISEKSEIFDDQFSVERPDGSNFTLKIRSTKLEDSAMYFCASSVGRAGYTFGSGTRLTVV.

The V gene is TRBV28, the J gene TRBJ1-3; D might be TRBD1 (6 bases). The CDR3 has 16 amino acids. Trimming stripped 3 bases from V and 0 bases from J, with 12 bases between. Germline CDR1 reads MDHEN; CDR2 reads SYDVKM. CDR3: CASSLPGTNSGNTIYF. As DNA, the CDR3 is TGTGCCAGCAGTTTGCCCGGGACAAACTCTGGAAACACCATATATTTT.

V usage is TRBV29-1 and J usage is TRBJ1-5; perhaps TRBD1 as D (6 bases). Trimming shortened V by 6 bases and J by 7 bases, and 19 bases separated the two germline ends. Germline CDR1 and CDR2: SQVTM and ANQGSEA. The CDR3 totals 14 residues. This chain's CDR3 is CSVTTGSSGQPQHF. CDR3 DNA: TGCAGCGTAACTACAGGGTCTAGCGGCCAGCCCCAGCATTTT.

This rearrangement joins TRBV28 to TRBJ1-2; 8 bases are shared with TRBD1. The CDR3 runs to 14 residues. Germline-derived CDR1 and CDR2 are MDHEN and SYDVKM. V was clipped by 5 bases and J by 6 bases; unmatched bases: 8. This CDR3 reads CASSRTGTGNGYTF. The DNA of the CDR3 is TGTGCCAGCAGTCGGACAGGGACGGGCAATGGCTACACCTTC.

The chain recombines TRBV3-1 (or the pseudogene TRBV3-2) with TRBJ2-3; perhaps TRBD2 as D (6 bases). Trimming took off 2 bases at V and 3 bases at J, with 9 bases between the two ends. The length of the CDR3 is 14 residues. In germline, CDR1 is LGHDT, CDR2 YNNKEL (reference sequence). CDR3 bases: TGTGCCAGCAGCCAACCAGGGAGGACAGATACGCAGTATTTT. It codes for CASSQPGRTDTQYF.

This sequence joins TRBV19 and TRBJ2-2, with D perhaps TRBD2 (6 bases). CDR1 and CDR2 (germline): LNHDA, SQIVND (reference sequence). The V end was cut by 6 bases, the J end by 2 bases, with 16 bases between. The CDR3 loop spans 16 amino acids. The CDR3 DNA sequence: TGTGCCAGTAGATCCAGAGTAGCGGTAAACACCGGGGAGCTGTTTTTT. It translates to CASRSRVAVNTGELFF. Based on the CDR3 plus reference TRBV19 and TRBJ2-2, the full variable domain is DGGITQSPKYLFRKEGQNVTLSCEQNLNHDAMYWYRQDPGQGLRLIYYSQIVNDFQKGDIAEGYSVSREKKESFPLTVTSAQKNPTAFYLCASRSRVAVNTGELFFGEGSRLTVL.

The chain carries TRBV10-2 and TRBJ1-1; no firm D call. The CDR3 contains 12 residues. V was clipped by 8 bases and J by 7 bases, with 14 bases between them. The germline CDR1 and CDR2 sequences are WSHSY and SAAADI. The CDR3 loop is CASLRGDYEAFF. For the CDR3, the DNA is TGCGCCAGCCTCAGAGGCGACTATGAAGCTTTCTTT.

V is TRBV5-1 and J is TRBJ2-1, with 12 bases that match TRBD2. The CDR3 is 16 amino acids. Per germline, CDR1 SGHRS and CDR2 YFSETQ. The V gene end was trimmed by 2 bases and the J gene end by 4 bases; junction bases not matched to a gene: 4. CDR3 region: CASSLTLAGGYNEQFF. The CDR3 region has the DNA TGCGCCAGCAGCTTAACACTAGCGGGGGGTTACAATGAGCAGTTCTTC.

The chain recombines TRBV19 with TRBJ1-2, with 8 bases lining up with TRBD1. CDR3 length: 14 amino acids. Germline lookup yields CDR1 LNHDA and CDR2 SQIVND (reference sequence). Trimming removed 4 bases from V and 4 bases from J; junction bases left unmatched: 5. The CDR3 is CASSSDRGLYGYTF. CDR3 coding DNA: TGTGCCAGTAGTAGCGACAGGGGACTCTATGGCTACACCTTC.

The J gene is TRBJ2-4, the V gene TRBV4-2, with no clear D. The V end was cut by 0 bases, the J end by 0 bases, with 6 bases between. The CDR3 is made up of 15 amino acids. The V gene's germline CDR1 is LGHNA and CDR2 YNFKEQ. CDR3 sequence: CASSQDVLAKNIQYF. The DNA of the CDR3 is TGTGCCAGCAGCCAAGACGTTTTAGCCAAAAACATTCAGTACTTC.

The chain uses TRBV15 and TRBJ2-5; D is perhaps TRBD1 (6 bases). The length of the CDR3 is 14 residues. CDR1 is LNHNV and CDR2 is YYDKDF in the germline V gene (reference sequence). V was clipped by 0 bases and J by 5 bases, with 10 bases between them. This CDR3 reads CATSRDRGAETQYF. The CDR3 nucleotides read TGTGCCACCAGCAGAGACAGGGGTGCGGAGACCCAGTACTTC.

The J gene is TRBJ1-4, the V gene TRBV28; weak D call: TRBD1 (5 bases). Trimming took off 5 bases at V and 0 bases at J, with 16 bases between the two ends. Germline V gene lookup returns CDR1 MDHEN and CDR2 SYDVKM. This CDR3 has 17 residues. This chain's CDR3 is CASSHHIPGTTNEKLFF. The CDR3 DNA is TGTGCCAGCAGTCACCATATACCAGGGACAACTAATGAAAAACTGTTTTTT.

The V and J genes are TRBV19 and TRBJ2-7, with 7 bases lining up with TRBD1. V dropped 6 bases and J dropped 2; count of bases not matched to a gene: 4. Germline V gene sequence: CDR1 LNHDA, CDR2 SQIVND (reference sequence). The CDR3 consists of 13 residues. CDR3 nucleotide sequence: TGTGCCAGTAGCCGGGACAGCACCTACGAGCAGTACTTC. Amino acids: CASSRDSTYEQYF.

The gene calls are TRBV6-1 and TRBJ2-7; D is possibly TRBD1 (5 bases). The V end was cut by 0 bases, the J end by 5 bases, with 17 bases between. Per the germline V gene, CDR1 is MNHNS and CDR2 is SASEGT. This CDR3 region has 16 residues. The DNA of the CDR3 is TGTGCCAGCAGTGAAGCAGTTTGGACACTAAGGAACGAGCAGTACTTC. This translates into CASSEAVWTLRNEQYF.

The rearrangement uses TRBV6-5 and TRBJ2-7; 8 positions match TRBD1. Trimming took 2 bases from V and 0 from J; bases not matched to a gene: 3. Germline loops: CDR1 MNHEY, CDR2 SVGAGI. The CDR3 extends over 15 amino acids. Here the CDR3 reads CASSYQDRASYEQYF. DNA for the CDR3: TGTGCCAGCAGTTACCAGGACAGGGCCTCCTACGAGCAGTACTTC.

The chain links TRBV6-5 to TRBJ2-7; D perhaps matches TRBD1 (6 bases). The CDR3 runs to 13 residues. The V end lost 2 bases, the J end lost 5 bases, and 10 bases lay between the germline ends. Germline CDR1 and CDR2: MNHEY and SVGAGI. CDR3 sequence (DNA): TGTGCCAGCAGTTACAACAGGGCAGACGAGCAGTACTTC. Its translation is CASSYNRADEQYF.

Only one count was recorded for this clone. This chain links TRBV7-6 with TRBJ1-5; D remains ambiguous. The germline gives CDR1 SGHVS, CDR2 FNYEAQ. This CDR3 comprises 14 residues. Deletions cut 1 base from V and 2 bases from J, with 6 bases between. The CDR3 is CASSLGPGNQPQHF. The CDR3 region has the DNA TGTGCCAGCAGCTTAGGCCCGGGCAATCAGCCCCAGCATTTT.

This sequence joins TRBV6-5 and TRBJ1-1; 7 bases are shared with TRBD1. This CDR3 has 14 residues. Germline V gives CDR1 MNHEY, CDR2 SVGAGI. Trimming removed 6 bases from V and 4 bases from J; junction bases left unmatched: 8. The DNA for the CDR3 is TGTGCCAGCAGCACTGACAGGGAGCGCACTGAAGCTTTCTTT. This gives the protein CASSTDRERTEAFF.

The V call is TRBV6-5, the J call TRBJ2-5; 9 bases are a match to TRBD2. With 4 bases clipped from V and 6 bases from J, the junction kept 12 bases outside the gene matches. Looked up from germline, CDR1 is MNHEY and CDR2 is SVGAGI. There are 16 residues in the CDR3. CDR3 loop: CASSWRRGGFLKTQYF. CDR3 bases: TGTGCCAGCAGTTGGAGGCGGGGGGGCTTTTTGAAGACCCAGTACTTC.

There are a few counts of this clone. The chain couples TRBV5-1 to TRBJ2-5; unclear D gene. CDR1 SGHRS and CDR2 YFSETQ come from the germline V gene. The CDR3 covers 15 residues. V was cut by 7 bases and J by 1 base, with 17 bases left in between. CDR3 loop: CASAHSSGSQETQYF. The CDR3 coding sequence is TGCGCCAGCGCTCATTCCTCTGGTAGCCAAGAGACCCAGTACTTC.

This rearrangement joins TRBV11-2 to TRBJ1-3; D gene ambiguous. Germline lookup yields CDR1 SGHAT and CDR2 FQNNGV. Trimming left V 3 bases short and J 0 bases short, with 9 bases between. The CDR3 length is 15 residues. The CDR3 is CASSFFRSSGNTIYF. The CDR3 region has the DNA TGTGCCAGCAGCTTTTTTAGAAGCTCTGGAAACACCATATATTTT.